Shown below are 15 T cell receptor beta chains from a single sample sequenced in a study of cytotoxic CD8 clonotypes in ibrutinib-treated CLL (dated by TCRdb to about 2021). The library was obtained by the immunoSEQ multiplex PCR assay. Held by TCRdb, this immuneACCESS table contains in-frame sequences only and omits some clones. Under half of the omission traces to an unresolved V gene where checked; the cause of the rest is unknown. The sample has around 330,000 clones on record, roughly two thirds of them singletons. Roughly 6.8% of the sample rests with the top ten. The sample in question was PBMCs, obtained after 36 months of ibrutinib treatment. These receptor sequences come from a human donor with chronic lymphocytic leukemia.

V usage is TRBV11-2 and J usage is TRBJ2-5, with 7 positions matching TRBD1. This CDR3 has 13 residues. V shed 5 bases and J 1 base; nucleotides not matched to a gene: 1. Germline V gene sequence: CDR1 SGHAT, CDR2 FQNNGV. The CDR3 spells CASSRDSQETQYF. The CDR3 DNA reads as TGTGCCAGCAGCCGGGACAGCCAAGAGACCCAGTACTTC.

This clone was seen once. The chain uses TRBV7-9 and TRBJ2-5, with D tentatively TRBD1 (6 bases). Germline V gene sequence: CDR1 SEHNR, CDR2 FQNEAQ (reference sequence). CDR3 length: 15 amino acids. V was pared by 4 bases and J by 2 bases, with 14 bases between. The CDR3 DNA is TGTGCCAGCAGCTCGAGGACAGCGCTACAAGAGACCCAGTACTTC. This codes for CASSSRTALQETQYF.

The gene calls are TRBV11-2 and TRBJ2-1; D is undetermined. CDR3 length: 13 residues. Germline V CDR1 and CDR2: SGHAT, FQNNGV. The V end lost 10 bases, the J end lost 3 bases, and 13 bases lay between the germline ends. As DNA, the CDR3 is TGTGCCACTCAGACCACCTTCTACAATGAGCAGTTCTTC. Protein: CATQTTFYNEQFF.

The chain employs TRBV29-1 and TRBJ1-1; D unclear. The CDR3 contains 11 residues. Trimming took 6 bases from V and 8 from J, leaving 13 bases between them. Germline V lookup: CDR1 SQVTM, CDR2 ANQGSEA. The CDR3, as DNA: TGCAGCGTACCCTTGGAGGGCGAAGCTTTCTTT. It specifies CSVPLEGEAFF.

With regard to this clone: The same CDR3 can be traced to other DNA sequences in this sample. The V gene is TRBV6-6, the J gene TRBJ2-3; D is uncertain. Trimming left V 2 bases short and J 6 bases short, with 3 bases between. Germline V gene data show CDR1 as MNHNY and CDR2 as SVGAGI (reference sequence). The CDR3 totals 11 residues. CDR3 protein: CASSYGDTQYF. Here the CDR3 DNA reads TGTGCCAGCAGTTACGGCGATACGCAGTATTTT.

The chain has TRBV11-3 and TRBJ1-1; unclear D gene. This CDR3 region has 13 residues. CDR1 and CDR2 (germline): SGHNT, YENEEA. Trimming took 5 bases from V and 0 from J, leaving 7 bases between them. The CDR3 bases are TGTGCCAGCAGCGCACGTCTGAACACTGAAGCTTTCTTT. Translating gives CASSARLNTEAFF.

The CDR3 loop reads CASSSTTGDYEQYF. The CDR3 DNA follows: TGCGCCAGCAGCTCAACTACAGGGGACTACGAGCAGTACTTC. The chain links TRBV4-1 to TRBJ2-7, with TRBD1 matching 7 bases. J gave up 3 bases and V 5 bases, and 7 bases lay outside the gene matches. In germline, CDR1 is MGHRA, CDR2 YSYEKL. CDR3 size: 14 residues.

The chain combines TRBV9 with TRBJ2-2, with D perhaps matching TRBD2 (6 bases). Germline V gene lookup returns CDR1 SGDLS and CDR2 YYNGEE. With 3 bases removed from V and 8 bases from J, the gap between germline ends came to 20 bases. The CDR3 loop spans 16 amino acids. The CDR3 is CASSELPGTPTGELFF. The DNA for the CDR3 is TGTGCCAGCAGCGAGCTCCCCGGGACTCCCACGGGGGAGCTGTTTTTT.

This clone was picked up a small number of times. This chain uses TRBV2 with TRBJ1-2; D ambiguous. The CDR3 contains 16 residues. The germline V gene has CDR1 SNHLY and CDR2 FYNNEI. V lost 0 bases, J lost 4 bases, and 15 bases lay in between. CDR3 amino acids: CASSEARSGLVYGYTF. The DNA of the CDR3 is TGTGCCAGCAGTGAAGCTCGTTCGGGGTTGGTCTATGGCTACACCTTC.

Written as DNA, the CDR3 is TGTGCCAGCAAGTCGGAGGACATGAACACTGAAGCTTTCTTT. Residues: CASKSEDMNTEAFF. This chain uses TRBV2 with TRBJ1-1; D may be TRBD1 (5 bases). CDR3 length: 14 residues. V dropped 7 bases and J dropped 0 bases, with 12 bases sitting between them. Germline CDR1 reads SNHLY; CDR2 reads FYNNEI.

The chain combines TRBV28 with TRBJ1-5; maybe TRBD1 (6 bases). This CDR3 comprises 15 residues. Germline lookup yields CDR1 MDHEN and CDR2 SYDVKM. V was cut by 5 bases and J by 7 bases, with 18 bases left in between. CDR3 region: CASSPRGGLRQPQHF. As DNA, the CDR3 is TGTGCCAGCAGTCCGCGGGGGGGGCTGAGGCAGCCCCAGCATTTT.

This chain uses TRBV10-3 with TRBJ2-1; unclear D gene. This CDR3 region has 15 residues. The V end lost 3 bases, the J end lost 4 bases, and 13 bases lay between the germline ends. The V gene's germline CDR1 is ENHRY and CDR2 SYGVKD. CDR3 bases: TGTGCCATCAGTGATACGCAGGTCCCTTACAATGAGCAGTTCTTC. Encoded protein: CAISDTQVPYNEQFF.

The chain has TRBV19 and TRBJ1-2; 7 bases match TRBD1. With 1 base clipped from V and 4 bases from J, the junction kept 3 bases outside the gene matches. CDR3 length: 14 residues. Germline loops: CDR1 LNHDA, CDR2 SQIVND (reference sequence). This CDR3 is CASSIGGTVYGYTF. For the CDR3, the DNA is TGTGCCAGTAGTATAGGGGGGACAGTCTATGGCTACACCTTC.

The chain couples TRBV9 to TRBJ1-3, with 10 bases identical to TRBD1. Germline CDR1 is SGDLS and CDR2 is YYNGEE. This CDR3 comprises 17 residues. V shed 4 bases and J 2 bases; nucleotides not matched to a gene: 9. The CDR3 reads CASSPRQGAVAGNTIYF. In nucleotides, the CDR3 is TGTGCCAGCAGCCCGCGACAGGGGGCTGTGGCTGGAAACACCATATATTTT.

The DNA for the CDR3 is TGCGCCAGCAGCACCGGACAGGGTTCCTACGAGCAGTACTTC. This translates into CASSTGQGSYEQYF. The J gene is TRBJ2-7, the V gene TRBV5-1, with 8 bases matching TRBD1. Germline V gene data show CDR1 as SGHRS and CDR2 as YFSETQ. The CDR3 has 14 residues. J lost 1 base, V lost 4 bases, and 4 bases had no gene match.